A selection of T cell receptor beta chains follows, all from one sample in a study of blood T cells in healthy people across ages. TCRdb processed the 5' RACE reads anew with MiXCR; each CDR3 protein has one entry. The table shows 1,100,000 or so distinct CDR3 sequences, with 40% to 50% occurring only once. The specimen was blood. The receptors shown here come from a woman aged 55-75 years in good health. Each CDR3 is given with its conserved first and last residue. Fields, in order: V gene, CDR3 length, J gene, CDR3 protein.

TRBV7-3	14	TRBJ2-3	CASSLTLGADTQYF
TRBV6-6	12	TRBJ2-7	CASSPVSYEQYF
TRBV28	15	TRBJ2-6	CASSSPGPQANVLTF
TRBV7-9	13	NA	CASTTTGEYEQYF
TRBV18	16	TRBJ2-1	CASSPSGTSVDNEQFF
TRBV6-2/TRBV6-3	16	TRBJ2-7	CASQLRGLARSYEQYF
TRBV25-1	11	TRBJ2-7	CASSRAGGQYF
TRBV28	16	TRBJ2-7	CASSLRPSGRVSEQYF
TRBV21-1	16	TRBJ1-5	CASSKAEQGSNQPQHF
TRBV29-1	12	TRBJ2-7	CSVVARGNEQYF
TRBV6-5	15	TRBJ2-1	CASSSGQFSYNEQFF
TRBV30	17	TRBJ2-1	CAWRKLGGGSGGNEQFF
TRBV9	14	TRBJ2-7	CASSVGSDPYEQYF
TRBV2	17	TRBJ2-3	CASSDGASVRFGYTQYF
TRBV5-1	14	TRBJ2-5	CASSLGSGTETQYF
TRBV9	16	TRBJ2-3	CASSPKAGGRTDTQYF
TRBV20-1	14	TRBJ1-1	CSARDQQGNTEAFF
TRBV12-3/TRBV12-4	13	TRBJ1-5	CASSLGEDKPQHF
TRBV7-9	18	TRBJ2-3	CASSPVPGQGQITDTQYF
TRBV27	13	NA	CASSLERAGEQYF
TRBV6-1	14	TRBJ1-4	CASSPTGPWEKLFF
TRBV12-3/TRBV12-4	15	TRBJ2-5	CASSLSPGREETQYF
TRBV19	12	TRBJ2-2	CASSQAIGELFF
TRBV24-1	12	TRBJ2-1	CATRDTRDEQFF
TRBV7-8	16	TRBJ2-3	CASSQGGGRAPDTQYF
TRBV11-2	15	TRBJ2-5	CASSLGGLIRETQYF
TRBV7-9	16	TRBJ2-1	CASSFLASGRGSEQFF
TRBV4-2	16	TRBJ2-6	CASSQEGGTGANVLTF
TRBV19	14	TRBJ2-5	CASTTRDNQETQYF
TRBV5-6	15	TRBJ2-1	CASSPLVAGPVQQFF
TRBV6-1	15	TRBJ2-1	CASSEGDRTYNEQFF
TRBV7-9	16	TRBJ2-1	CASSPLAQTGENEQFF
TRBV29-1	13	TRBJ2-4	CSAAMTGGDIQYF
TRBV24-1	13	TRBJ2-1	CATSDLTSGNKFF
TRBV11-2	14	TRBJ2-7	CASSSIQGANEQYF
TRBV2	15	TRBJ1-1	CASSDDLQGGTEAFF
TRBV5-1	16	TRBJ2-7	CASSLIRTGGSYEQYF
TRBV6-5	15	TRBJ2-7	CASSPPRIDSYEQYF
TRBV7-9	16	TRBJ1-2	CASSPSGQGNVDGYTF
TRBV7-2	15	TRBJ2-7	CASSSIAGGRTPQYF
TRBV29-1	14	TRBJ2-3	CSVDGGRLTDTQYF
TRBV4-1	12	TRBJ1-1	CASSQAATGAFF
TRBV7-9	14	TRBJ1-5	CASSLAGVNQPQHF
TRBV2	14	TRBJ2-7	CASTLDRVSYEQYF
TRBV28	18	TRBJ2-7	CASSLWLVLAGGRHEQYF
TRBV9	15	TRBJ2-1	CASSVTGGPYNEQFF
TRBV11-1	14	TRBJ2-2	CASSLEEGTGELFF
TRBV7-2	15	TRBJ1-6	CASRATGGGSSPLHF
TRBV4-1	16	TRBJ2-1	CASSQDQGAVVDEQFF
TRBV29-1	14	TRBJ2-5	CSVNWTARQETQYF
TRBV9	13	TRBJ2-4	CASSDTSGKRQYF
TRBV7-3	16	TRBJ2-2	CASSSKPGHGTGELFF
TRBV7-9	14	TRBJ1-4	CASSLVGTSEKLFF
TRBV29-1	16	TRBJ2-3	CSVARGHRASTDTQYF